One and the same sample provided the 7 T cell receptor beta chains below, sequenced in a study of cytotoxic CD8 clonotypes in ibrutinib-treated CLL. TCRdb's copy holds only in-frame clones and misses some; the assay was immunoSEQ multiplex PCR. The sample has roughly 9,000 clones; under 85% are singletons. Sequenced material: PBMCs, taken before ibrutinib treatment. The receptors shown here come from a human donor with chronic lymphocytic leukemia.

This clone has just a few counts. The chain is built from TRBV5-1 and TRBJ1-1; 9 bases align to TRBD1. From germline, CDR1 is SGHRS and CDR2 YFSETQ. V shed 0 bases, J shed 1 base, and the junction held 7 bases outside the gene matches. The CDR3 runs 17 residues. CDR3 in amino acids: CASSLGTGVLRNTEAFF. The CDR3 DNA follows: TGCGCCAGCAGCTTGGGGACAGGGGTTCTCCGGAACACTGAAGCTTTCTTT.

This clone was recorded only once. The J gene is TRBJ2-3, the V gene TRBV19, with D possibly being TRBD1 (6 bases). The V and J ends lost 5 bases and 6 bases respectively, with 18 bases between them. The V gene's germline CDR1 is LNHDA and CDR2 SQIVND (reference sequence). This CDR3 spans 15 amino acids. The CDR3 sequence: CASSYGAGAGDTQYF. The CDR3 DNA is TGTGCCAGTAGTTATGGGGCAGGGGCAGGGGATACGCAGTATTTT.

The chain joins TRBV27 to TRBJ2-1; TRBD2 might be the D (5 bases). CDR1 is MNHEY and CDR2 is SMNVEV in the germline V gene (reference sequence). V was clipped by 0 bases and J by 7 bases, with 10 bases between them. This CDR3 is built from 14 residues. The CDR3 is CASSLSSRGNEQFF. In DNA, the CDR3 is TGTGCCAGCAGTTTATCCTCGAGAGGGAATGAGCAGTTCTTC.

This rearrangement joins TRBV11-2 to TRBJ2-6; D is uncertain. The germline V gene encodes CDR1 SGHAT and CDR2 FQNNGV. The length of the CDR3 is 16 residues. The V end lost 2 bases, the J end lost 0 bases, and 8 bases lay between the germline ends. The CDR3 region has the DNA TGTGCCAGCAGCTTATCCCCAAACTCTGGGGCCAACGTCCTGACTTTC. Protein sequence: CASSLSPNSGANVLTF.

This clone appeared a few times. The chain recombines TRBV11-3 with TRBJ1-2; D is unclear. V was cut by 0 bases and J by 2 bases, with 4 bases left in between. The CDR3 has 13 amino acids. CDR1 is SGHNT and CDR2 is YENEEA in the germline V gene. The DNA of the CDR3 is TGTGCCAGCAGCTTAGACGGGAACTATGGCTACACCTTC. It translates to CASSLDGNYGYTF.

This clone appeared a single time. The chain is built from TRBV15 and TRBJ1-4; a possible D gene is TRBD1 (6 bases). Germline CDR1 and CDR2: LNHNV and YYDKDF (reference sequence). This CDR3 has 15 amino acids. Trimming took off 5 bases at V and 4 bases at J, with 14 bases between the two ends. For the CDR3, the DNA is TGTGCCACCAGCGAAGGGGGGACGGGTAATGAAAAACTGTTTTTT. This encodes CATSEGGTGNEKLFF.

The V gene is TRBV15, the J gene TRBJ2-3, with D hard to call. This CDR3 has 13 residues. Germline V gene data show CDR1 as LNHNV and CDR2 as YYDKDF (reference sequence). V lost 3 bases, J lost 6 bases, and 10 bases lay in between. This chain's CDR3 is CATSRERWDTQYF. CDR3 bases: TGTGCCACCAGCAGGGAACGTTGGGATACGCAGTATTTT.